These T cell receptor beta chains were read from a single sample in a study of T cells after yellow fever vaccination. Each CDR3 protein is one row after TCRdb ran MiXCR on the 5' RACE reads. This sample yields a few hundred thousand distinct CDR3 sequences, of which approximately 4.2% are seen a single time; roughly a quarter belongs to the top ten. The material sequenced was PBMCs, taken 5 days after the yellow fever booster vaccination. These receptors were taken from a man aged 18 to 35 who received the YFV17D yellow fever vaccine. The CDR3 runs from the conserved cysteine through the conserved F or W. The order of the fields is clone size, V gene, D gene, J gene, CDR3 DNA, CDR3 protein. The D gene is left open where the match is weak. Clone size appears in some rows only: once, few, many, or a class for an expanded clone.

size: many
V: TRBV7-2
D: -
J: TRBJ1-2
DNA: TGTGCCAGCAGATTACTACCGGGACAAGCCAGGGGTGGCTACACCTTC
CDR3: CASRLLPGQARGGYTF

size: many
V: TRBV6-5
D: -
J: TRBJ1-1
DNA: TGTGCCAGCAGCGATGCGCAGGGGCGGGCTGAAGCTTTCTTT
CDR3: CASSDAQGRAEAFF

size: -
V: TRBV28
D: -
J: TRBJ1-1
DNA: TGTGCCAGCAGTTTGACCCGCGGCACTGAAGCTTTCTTT
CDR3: CASSLTRGTEAFF

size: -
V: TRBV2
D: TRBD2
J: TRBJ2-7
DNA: TGTGCCAGCAGTATTCCCGATGATAGCGGGGGGGACGAGCAGTACTTC
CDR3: CASSIPDDSGGDEQYF

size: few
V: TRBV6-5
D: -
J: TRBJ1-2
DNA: TGTGCCAGCAGGCAGGGTGGCGATGGCTACACCTTC
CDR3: CASRQGGDGYTF

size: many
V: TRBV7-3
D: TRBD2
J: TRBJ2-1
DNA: TGTGCCAGCAGCTTAGTTTTAGCGGGGGTTTATGAGCAGTTCTTC
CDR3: CASSLVLAGVYEQFF

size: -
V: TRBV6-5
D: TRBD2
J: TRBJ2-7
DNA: TGTGCCAGCAGTGACCAGTTTCTAGCGGGGGTTAGGGAGCAGTACTTC
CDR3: CASSDQFLAGVREQYF

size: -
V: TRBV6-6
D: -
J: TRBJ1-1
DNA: TGTGCCAGCAGTTACTCAATCGACTCGGGGACTGAAGCTTTCTTT
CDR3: CASSYSIDSGTEAFF

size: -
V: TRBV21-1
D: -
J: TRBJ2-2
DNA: TGTGCCAGCTTCCCCCACAGGGAGGCTAACACCGGGGAGCTGTTTTTT
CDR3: CASFPHREANTGELFF

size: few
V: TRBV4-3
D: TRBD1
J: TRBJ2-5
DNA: TGCGCCAGCAGCCAGTATTCAGCAGGGGGAGAGACCCAGTACTTC
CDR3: CASSQYSAGGETQYF

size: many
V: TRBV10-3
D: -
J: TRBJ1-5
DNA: TGTGCCATCAGTGAGTCGATGGGGGTTCACTTAAGCAATCAGCCCCAGCATTTT
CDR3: CAISESMGVHLSNQPQHF

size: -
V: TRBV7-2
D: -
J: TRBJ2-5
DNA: TGTGCCAGCACCTTCTCACGGAGGTTGGTAGAGACCCAGTACTTC
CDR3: CASTFSRRLVETQYF

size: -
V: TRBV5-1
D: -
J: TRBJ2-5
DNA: TGCGCCAGCAGCTCTAGGTCCTCCCAAGAGACCCAGTACTTC
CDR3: CASSSRSSQETQYF

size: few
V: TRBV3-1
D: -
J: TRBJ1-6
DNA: TGTGCCAGCAGCCAAGATGTATCGGGGAATTCACCCCTCCACTTT
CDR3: CASSQDVSGNSPLHF

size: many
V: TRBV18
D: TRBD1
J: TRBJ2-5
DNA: TGTGCCAGCTCACCCCAGACAGGGGGCGGCGAGACCCAGTACTTC
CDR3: CASSPQTGGGETQYF

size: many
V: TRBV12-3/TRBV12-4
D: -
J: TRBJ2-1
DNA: TGTGCCAGCAGGGGCATTGGTGAGCAGTTCTTC
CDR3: CASRGIGEQFF

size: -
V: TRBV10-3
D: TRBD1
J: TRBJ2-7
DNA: TGTGCCATCAGTGTAACAGGGGACTCCTACGAGCAGTACTTC
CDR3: CAISVTGDSYEQYF

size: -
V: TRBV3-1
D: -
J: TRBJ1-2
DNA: TGTGCCAGCAGCCGGATGACCAACTATGGCTACACCTTC
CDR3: CASSRMTNYGYTF

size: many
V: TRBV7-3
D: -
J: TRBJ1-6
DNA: TGTGCCAGCAGCGCTACCAATGGCCCCCTCCACTTT
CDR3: CASSATNGPLHF

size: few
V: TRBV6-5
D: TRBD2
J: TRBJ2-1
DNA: TGTGCCAGCAGCTTTATAGCGGGGGATACCAATCAGCAGTTCTTC
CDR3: CASSFIAGDTNQQFF

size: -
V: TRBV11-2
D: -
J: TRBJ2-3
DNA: TGTGCCAGCAGCTTCTTCCCAGGGGTGGATACGCAGTATTTT
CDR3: CASSFFPGVDTQYF

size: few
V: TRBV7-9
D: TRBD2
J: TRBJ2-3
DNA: TGTGCCCATTTTGAAGCGGGGAACACAGATACGCAGTATTTT
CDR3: CAHFEAGNTDTQYF

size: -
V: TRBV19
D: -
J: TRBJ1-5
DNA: TGTGCCAGCCGCCCGACAGTATATAGCAATCAGCCCCAGCATTTT
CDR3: CASRPTVYSNQPQHF

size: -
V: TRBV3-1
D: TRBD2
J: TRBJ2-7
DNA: TGTGCCAGCAGCCAAGAACTAGCGGGGTTCACCTACGAGCAGTACTTC
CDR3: CASSQELAGFTYEQYF

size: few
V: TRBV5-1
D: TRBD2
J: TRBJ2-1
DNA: TGCGCCAGCGGGCCTAGCGGGGGGGTCGATGAGCAGTTCTTC
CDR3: CASGPSGGVDEQFF

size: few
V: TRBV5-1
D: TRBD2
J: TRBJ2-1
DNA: TGCGCCAGCAGCGCCACCAGCGGGGGGGCGGTGGATGAGCAGTTCTTC
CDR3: CASSATSGGAVDEQFF

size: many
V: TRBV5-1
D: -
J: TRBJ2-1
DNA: TGCGCCAGCAGCCGAGGGGGGTCCGCCTACAATGAGCAGTTCTTC
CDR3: CASSRGGSAYNEQFF

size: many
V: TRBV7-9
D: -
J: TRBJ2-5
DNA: TGTGCCAGCAGCCGGGAGACCCAGTACTTC
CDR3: CASSRETQYF

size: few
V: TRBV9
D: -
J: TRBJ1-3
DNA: TGTGCCAGCAGCGACCGCGGCCGCTCTGGAAACACCATATATTTT
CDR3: CASSDRGRSGNTIYF

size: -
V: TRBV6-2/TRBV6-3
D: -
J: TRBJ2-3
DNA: TGTGCCAGCAGTGTTCCGGCCTCGGGAACAGATACGCAGTATTTT
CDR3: CASSVPASGTDTQYF

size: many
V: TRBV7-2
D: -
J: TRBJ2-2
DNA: TGTGCCAGCAGCTTCGGGGCCCTCTGGGGGGAGCTGTTTTTT
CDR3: CASSFGALWGELFF

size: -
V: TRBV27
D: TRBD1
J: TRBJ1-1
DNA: TGTGCCAGCTCCTCCCGGGACAGGGGGTGGACTGAAGCTTTCTTT
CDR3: CASSSRDRGWTEAFF

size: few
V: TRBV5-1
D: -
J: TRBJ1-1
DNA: TGCGCCAGCAGCTCCCAGGGGATGAACACTGAAGCTTTCTTT
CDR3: CASSSQGMNTEAFF

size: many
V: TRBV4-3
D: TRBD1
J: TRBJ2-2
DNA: TGCGCCAGCAGCGGGTGGGACAGGGATCGGACCGGGGAGCTGTTTTTT
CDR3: CASSGWDRDRTGELFF

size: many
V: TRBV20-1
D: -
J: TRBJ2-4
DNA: TGCAGTGCTAGCAAGGGGGGATTCTCCAAAAACATTCAGTACTTC
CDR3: CSASKGGFSKNIQYF

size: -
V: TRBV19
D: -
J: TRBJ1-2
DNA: TGTGCCAGTAGTATGGTCGGATCGGAGGGCTACACCTTC
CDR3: CASSMVGSEGYTF

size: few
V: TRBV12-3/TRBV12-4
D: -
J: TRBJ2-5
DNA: TGTGCCAGCAGCCTACACGGGGGCGGAGAGACCCAGTACTTC
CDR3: CASSLHGGGETQYF

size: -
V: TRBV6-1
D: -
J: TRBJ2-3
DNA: TGTGCCAGCAGTGAATTCGGGGACACAGATACGCAGTATTTT
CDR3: CASSEFGDTDTQYF

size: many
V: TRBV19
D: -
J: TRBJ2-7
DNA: TGTGCCACCGCTACGGGGGCCCTTTCCTACGAGCAGTACTTC
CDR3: CATATGALSYEQYF

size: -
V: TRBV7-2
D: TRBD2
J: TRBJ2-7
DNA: TGTGCCAGCGGATTAACTAGCGGGGTGGGCTACGAGCAGTACTTC
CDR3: CASGLTSGVGYEQYF

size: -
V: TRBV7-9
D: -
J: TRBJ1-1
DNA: TGTGCCAGCGGTAATTGGGACACTGAAGCTTTCTTT
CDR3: CASGNWDTEAFF

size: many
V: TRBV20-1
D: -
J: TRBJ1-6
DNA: TGCAGTGCTAGGGCAGGGATAACACCCCTCCACTTT
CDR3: CSARAGITPLHF

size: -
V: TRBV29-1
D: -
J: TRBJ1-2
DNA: TGCAGCGTTCTAGCCAGGATTAGTTACCTTCGGAACTATCATGGCTACACCTTC
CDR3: CSVLARISYLRNYHGYTF

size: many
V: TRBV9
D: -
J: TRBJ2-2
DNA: TGTGCCAGCAGCGTAGATCTGAACACCGGGGAGCTGTTTTTT
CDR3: CASSVDLNTGELFF

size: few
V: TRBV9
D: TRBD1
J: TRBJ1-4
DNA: TGTGCCAGCAGCGTAGGCCCGGGACAGTGGAATGAAAAACTGTTTTTT
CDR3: CASSVGPGQWNEKLFF

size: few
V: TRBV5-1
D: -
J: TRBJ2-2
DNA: TGCGCCAGCAGCGTGTACGGGGAGCTGTTTTTT
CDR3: CASSVYGELFF

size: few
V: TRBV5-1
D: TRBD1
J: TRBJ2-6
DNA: TGCGCCAGCAGCAGGACAGGGGAGAGCTCTGGGGCCAACGTCCTGACTTTC
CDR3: CASSRTGESSGANVLTF

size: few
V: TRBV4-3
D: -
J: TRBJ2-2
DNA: TGCGCCAGCAGCCAGAAGGGGGTGGTCACCGGGGAGCTGTTTTTT
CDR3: CASSQKGVVTGELFF

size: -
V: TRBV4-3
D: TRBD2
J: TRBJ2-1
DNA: TGCGCCAGCAGCCGACTAGCGGCGAGCTCCTACAATGAGCAGTTCTTC
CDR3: CASSRLAASSYNEQFF

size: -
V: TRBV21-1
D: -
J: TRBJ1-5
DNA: TGTGCCAGCAGCGGCTACCAGCATTTT
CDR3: CASSGYQHF

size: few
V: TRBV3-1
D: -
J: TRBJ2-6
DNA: TGTGCCAGCAGCCAAGTGATGCAGTCCGTATTTGGGGCCAACGTCCTGACTTTC
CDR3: CASSQVMQSVFGANVLTF